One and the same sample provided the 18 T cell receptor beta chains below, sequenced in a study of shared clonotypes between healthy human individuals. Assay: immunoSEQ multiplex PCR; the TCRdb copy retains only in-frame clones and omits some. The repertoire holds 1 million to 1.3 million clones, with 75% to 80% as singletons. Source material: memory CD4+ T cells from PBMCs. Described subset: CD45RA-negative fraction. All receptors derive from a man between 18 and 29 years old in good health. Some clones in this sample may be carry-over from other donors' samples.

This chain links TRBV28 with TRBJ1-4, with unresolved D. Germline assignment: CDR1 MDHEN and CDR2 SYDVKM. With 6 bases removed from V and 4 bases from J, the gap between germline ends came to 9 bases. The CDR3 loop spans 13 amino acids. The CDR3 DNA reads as TGTGCCAGCAGGGGGTTAGGTAATGAAAAACTGTTTTTT. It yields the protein CASRGLGNEKLFF.

The CDR3 sequence: CASSFYLAGTGELFF. The CDR3 DNA reads as TGTGCCAGCAGTTTTTACCTAGCGGGCACCGGGGAGCTGTTTTTT. The chain recombines TRBV27 with TRBJ2-2; 8 positions match TRBD2. From germline, CDR1 is MNHEY and CDR2 SMNVEV (reference sequence). V lost 3 bases to trimming and J lost 4 bases; unmatched junction nucleotides: 4. The CDR3 runs to 15 residues.

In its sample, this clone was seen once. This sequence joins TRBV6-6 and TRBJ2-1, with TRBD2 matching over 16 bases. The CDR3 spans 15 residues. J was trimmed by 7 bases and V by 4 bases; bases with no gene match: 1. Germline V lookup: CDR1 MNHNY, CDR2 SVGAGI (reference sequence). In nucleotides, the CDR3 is TGTGCCAGCAGTTCGGGACTAGCGGGGGGGAATGAGCAGTTCTTC. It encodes CASSSGLAGGNEQFF.

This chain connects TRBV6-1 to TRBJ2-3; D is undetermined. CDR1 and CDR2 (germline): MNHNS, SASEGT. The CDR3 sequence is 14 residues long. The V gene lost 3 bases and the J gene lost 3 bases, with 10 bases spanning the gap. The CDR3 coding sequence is TGTGCCAGCAGTGAGACCTTTGGGACAGATACGCAGTATTTT. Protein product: CASSETFGTDTQYF.

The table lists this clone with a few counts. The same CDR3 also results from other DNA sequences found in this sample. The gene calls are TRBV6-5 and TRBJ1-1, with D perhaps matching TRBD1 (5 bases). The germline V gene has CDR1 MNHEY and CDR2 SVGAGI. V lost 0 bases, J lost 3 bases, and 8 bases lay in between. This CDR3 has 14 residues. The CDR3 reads CASSYSRGDTEAFF. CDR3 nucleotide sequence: TGTGCCAGCAGTTACTCGAGGGGAGACACTGAAGCTTTCTTT.

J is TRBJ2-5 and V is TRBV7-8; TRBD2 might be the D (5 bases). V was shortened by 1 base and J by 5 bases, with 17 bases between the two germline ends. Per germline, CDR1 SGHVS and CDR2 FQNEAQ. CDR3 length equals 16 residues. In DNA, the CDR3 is TGTGCCAGCAGCTTAGGGTCGGCTCCTAGCAGGGAGACCCAGTACTTC. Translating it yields CASSLGSAPSRETQYF.

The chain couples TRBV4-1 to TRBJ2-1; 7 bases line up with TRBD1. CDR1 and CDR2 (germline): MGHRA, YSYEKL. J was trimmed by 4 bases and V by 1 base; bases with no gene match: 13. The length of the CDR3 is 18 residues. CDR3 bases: TGCGCCAGCAGCCAAGCACAGGGGCGCTCTATGGGGTACAATGAGCAGTTCTTC. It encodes CASSQAQGRSMGYNEQFF.

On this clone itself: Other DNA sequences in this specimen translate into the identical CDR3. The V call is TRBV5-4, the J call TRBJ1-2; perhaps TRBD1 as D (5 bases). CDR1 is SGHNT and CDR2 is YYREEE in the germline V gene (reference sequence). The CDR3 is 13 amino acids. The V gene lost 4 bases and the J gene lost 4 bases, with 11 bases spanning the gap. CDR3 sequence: CASSLGGTYGYTF. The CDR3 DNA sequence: TGTGCCAGCAGCCTGGGAGGGACCTATGGCTACACCTTC.

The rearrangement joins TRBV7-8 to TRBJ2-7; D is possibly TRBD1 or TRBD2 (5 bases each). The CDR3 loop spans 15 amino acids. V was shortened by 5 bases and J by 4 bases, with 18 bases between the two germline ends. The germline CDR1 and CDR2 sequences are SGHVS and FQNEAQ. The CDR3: CASSLRETEGYEQYF. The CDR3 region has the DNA TGTGCCAGCAGCCTCAGGGAGACCGAGGGATACGAGCAGTACTTC. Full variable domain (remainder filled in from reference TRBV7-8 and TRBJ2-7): GAGVSQSPRYKVAKRGQDVALRCDPISGHVSLFWYQQALGQGPEFLTYFQNEAQLDKSGLPSDRFFAERPEGSVSTLKIQRTQQEDSAVYLCASSLRETEGYEQYFGPGTRLTVT.

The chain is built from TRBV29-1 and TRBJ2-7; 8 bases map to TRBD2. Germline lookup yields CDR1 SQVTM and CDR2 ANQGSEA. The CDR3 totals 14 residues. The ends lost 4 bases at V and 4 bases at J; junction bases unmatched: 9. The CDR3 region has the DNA TGCAGCGTTGCTCCGGGACTAGGGTCGTACGAGCAGTACTTC. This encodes CSVAPGLGSYEQYF.

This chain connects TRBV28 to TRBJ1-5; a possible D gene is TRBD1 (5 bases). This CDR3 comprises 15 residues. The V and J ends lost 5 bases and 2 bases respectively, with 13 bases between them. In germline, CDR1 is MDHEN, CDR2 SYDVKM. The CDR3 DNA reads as TGTGCCAGCAGTCTGGGCATGGGGGGCAATCAGCCCCAGCATTTT. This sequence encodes CASSLGMGGNQPQHF.

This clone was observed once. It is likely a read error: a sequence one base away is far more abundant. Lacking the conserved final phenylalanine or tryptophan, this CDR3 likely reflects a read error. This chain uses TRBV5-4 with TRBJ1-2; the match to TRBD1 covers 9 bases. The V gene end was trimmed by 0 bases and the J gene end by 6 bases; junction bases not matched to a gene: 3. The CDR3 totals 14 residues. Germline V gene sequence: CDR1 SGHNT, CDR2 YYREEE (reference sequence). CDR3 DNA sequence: TGTGCCAGCAGCTTGGACAGGGGGCAAAATGGCTACACCCTC. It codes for CASSLDRGQNGYTL.

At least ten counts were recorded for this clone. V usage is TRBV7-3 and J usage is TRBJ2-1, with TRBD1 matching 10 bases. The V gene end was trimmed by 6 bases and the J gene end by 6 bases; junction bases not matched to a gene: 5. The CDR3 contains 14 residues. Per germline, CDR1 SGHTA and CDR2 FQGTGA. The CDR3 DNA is TGTGCCAGCAGTTGGGACAGGGGTTCCAATGAGCAGTTCTTC. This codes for CASSWDRGSNEQFF.

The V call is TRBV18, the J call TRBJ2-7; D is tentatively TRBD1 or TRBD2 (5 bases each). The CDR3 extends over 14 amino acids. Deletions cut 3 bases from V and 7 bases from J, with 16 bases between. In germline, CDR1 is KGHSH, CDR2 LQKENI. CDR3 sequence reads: CASSPSGTGREQYF. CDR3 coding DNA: TGTGCCAGCTCACCTTCGGGGACGGGCCGGGAGCAGTACTTC.

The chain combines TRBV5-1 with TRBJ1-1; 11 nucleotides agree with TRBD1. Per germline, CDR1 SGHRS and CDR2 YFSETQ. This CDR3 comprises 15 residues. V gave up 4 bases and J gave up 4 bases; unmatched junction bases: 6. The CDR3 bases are TGCGCCAGCAGCACCGGGACAGGGGGAGCCACTGAAGCTTTCTTT. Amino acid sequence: CASSTGTGGATEAFF.

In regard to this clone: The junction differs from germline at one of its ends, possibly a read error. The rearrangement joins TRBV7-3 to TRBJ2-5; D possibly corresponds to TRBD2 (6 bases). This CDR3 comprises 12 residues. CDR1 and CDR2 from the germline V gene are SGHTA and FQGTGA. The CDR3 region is CASSLGAAGPHF. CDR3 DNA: TGTGCCAGCAGCTTAGGGGCGGCGGGGCCCCACTTC.

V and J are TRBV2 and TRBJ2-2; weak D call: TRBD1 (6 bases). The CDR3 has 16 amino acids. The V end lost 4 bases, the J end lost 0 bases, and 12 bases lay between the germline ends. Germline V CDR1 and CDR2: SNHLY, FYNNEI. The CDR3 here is CASSVESGANTGELFF. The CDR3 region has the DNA TGTGCCAGCAGTGTAGAATCAGGGGCGAACACCGGGGAGCTGTTTTTT.

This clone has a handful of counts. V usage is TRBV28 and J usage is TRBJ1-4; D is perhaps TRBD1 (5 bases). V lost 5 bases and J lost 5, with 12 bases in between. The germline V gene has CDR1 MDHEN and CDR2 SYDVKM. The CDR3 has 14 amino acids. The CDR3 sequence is CASSLDSPNEKLFF. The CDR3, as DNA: TGTGCCAGCAGTCTAGACAGTCCGAATGAAAAACTGTTTTTT.